This paragraph reports one T cell receptor beta chain. Its target is not known. Compared with germline, one end of the junction differs, possibly owing to a read error. These data come from a study of blood T cells in healthy people across ages. Study results and caveats: Total diversity from one million sequenced T cells was likely underestimated.

Using a J-beta primer mix together with a sample-barcoded 5' primer, a second PCR was run for about 7 to 12 cycles. Template switching added a 12-random-nucleotide identifier to every cDNA molecule. One entry per CDR3 protein, called by TCRdb with MiXCR from the 5' RACE reads. The sample has roughly 640,000 distinct CDR3 sequences, 25% to 30% seen once. Whenever a sample was processed, at least 6 million PBMCs were isolated. CDR1 is SGHVS and CDR2 is FQNEAQ in the germline V gene. CDR3 size: 16 residues. The chain carries TRBV7-8 and TRBJ1-5; 7 nucleotides agree with TRBD1. Input material: blood. This clonotype was obtained from an elderly woman in good health. DNA for the CDR3: TGTGCCTGCAGCTTAATGTCAGGACAGGCCCATCAGCCCCAGCATTTT. Its protein is CACSLMSGQAHQPQHF.